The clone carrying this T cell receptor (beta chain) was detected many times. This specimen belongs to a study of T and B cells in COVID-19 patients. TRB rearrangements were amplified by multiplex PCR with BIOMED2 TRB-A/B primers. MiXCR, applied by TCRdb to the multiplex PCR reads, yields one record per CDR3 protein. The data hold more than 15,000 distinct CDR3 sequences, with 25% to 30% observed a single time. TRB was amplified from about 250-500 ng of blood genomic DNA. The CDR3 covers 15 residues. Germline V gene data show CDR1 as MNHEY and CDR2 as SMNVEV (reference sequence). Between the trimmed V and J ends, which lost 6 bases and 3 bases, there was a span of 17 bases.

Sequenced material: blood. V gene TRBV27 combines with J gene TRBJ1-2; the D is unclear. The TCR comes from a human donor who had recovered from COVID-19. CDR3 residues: CASRPLGRGDYGYTF. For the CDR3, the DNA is TGTGCCAGCAGACCTCTAGGGCGGGGTGACTATGGCTACACCTTC.